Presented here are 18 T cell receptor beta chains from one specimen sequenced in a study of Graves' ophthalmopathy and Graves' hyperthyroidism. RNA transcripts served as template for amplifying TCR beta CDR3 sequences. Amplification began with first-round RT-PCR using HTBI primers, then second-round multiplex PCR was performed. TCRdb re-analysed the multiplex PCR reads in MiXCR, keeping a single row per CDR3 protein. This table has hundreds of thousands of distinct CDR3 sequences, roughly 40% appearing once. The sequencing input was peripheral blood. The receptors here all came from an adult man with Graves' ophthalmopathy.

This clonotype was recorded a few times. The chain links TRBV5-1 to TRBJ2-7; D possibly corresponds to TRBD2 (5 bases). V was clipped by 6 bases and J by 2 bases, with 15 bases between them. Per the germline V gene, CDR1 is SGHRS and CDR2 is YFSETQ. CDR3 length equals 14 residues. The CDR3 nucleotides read TGCGCCAGCACCAGCGTAGTCGGGGCCTACGAGCAGTACTTC. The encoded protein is CASTSVVGAYEQYF. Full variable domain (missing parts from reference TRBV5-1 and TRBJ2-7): KAGVTQTPRYLIKTRGQQVTLSCSPISGHRSVSWYQQTPGQGLQFLFEYFSETQRNKGNFPGRFSGRQFSNSRSEMNVSTLELGDSALYLCASTSVVGAYEQYFGPGTRLTVT.

CDR3 sequence reads: CASSIDLFGQDQPQHF. CDR3 DNA: TGTGCCAGTAGTATAGATCTGTTCGGGCAGGACCAGCCCCAGCATTTT. The rearrangement joins TRBV19 to TRBJ1-5; D call uncertain. The CDR3 totals 16 residues. Germline lookup yields CDR1 LNHDA and CDR2 SQIVND (reference sequence). V was trimmed by 0 bases and J by 7 bases, leaving 16 bases between them.

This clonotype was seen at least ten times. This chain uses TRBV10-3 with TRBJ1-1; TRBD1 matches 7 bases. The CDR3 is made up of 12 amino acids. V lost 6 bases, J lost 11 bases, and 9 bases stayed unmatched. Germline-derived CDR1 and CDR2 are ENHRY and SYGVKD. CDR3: CAIRGDSLNAFF. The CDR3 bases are TGTGCCATCAGGGGGGACAGTTTGAATGCTTTCTTT.

DNA for the CDR3: TGCAGTGCTGCGCCCGGGACAGGGGACGAGCAGTACTTC. Amino acids: CSAAPGTGDEQYF. The chain has TRBV20-1 and TRBJ2-7; 10 bases are shared with TRBD1. Trimming at V came to 5 bases and at J to 5 bases, leaving 6 bases not matched to a gene. This CDR3 has 13 residues. The germline V gene has CDR1 DFQATT and CDR2 SNEGSKA (reference sequence).

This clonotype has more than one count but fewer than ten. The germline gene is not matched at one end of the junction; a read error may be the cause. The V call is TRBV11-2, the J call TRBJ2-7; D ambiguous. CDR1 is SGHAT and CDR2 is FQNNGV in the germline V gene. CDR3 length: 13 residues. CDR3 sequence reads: CASSFGPAYKQYF. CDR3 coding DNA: TGTGCCAGCAGCTTTGGGCCAGCCTACAAGCAGTACTTC.

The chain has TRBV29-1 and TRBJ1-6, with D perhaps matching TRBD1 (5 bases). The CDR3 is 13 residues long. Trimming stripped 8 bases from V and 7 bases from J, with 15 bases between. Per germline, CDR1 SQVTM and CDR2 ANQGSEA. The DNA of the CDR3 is TGCAGCTCAATGGCTGGGGCCAATTCACCCCTCCACTTT. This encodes CSSMAGANSPLHF.

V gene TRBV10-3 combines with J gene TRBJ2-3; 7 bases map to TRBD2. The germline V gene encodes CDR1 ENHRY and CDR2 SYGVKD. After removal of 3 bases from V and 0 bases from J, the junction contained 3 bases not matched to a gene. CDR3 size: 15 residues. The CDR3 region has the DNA TGTGCCATCAGTGACCGCGGGGGTAGCACAGATACGCAGTATTTT. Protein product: CAISDRGGSTDTQYF.

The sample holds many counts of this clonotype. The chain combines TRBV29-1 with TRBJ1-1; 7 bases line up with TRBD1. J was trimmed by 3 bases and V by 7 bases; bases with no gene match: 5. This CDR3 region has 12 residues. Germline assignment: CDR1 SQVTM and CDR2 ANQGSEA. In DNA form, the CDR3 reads TGCAGCGCTGGACAGGTTGACACTGAAGCTTTCTTT. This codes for CSAGQVDTEAFF.

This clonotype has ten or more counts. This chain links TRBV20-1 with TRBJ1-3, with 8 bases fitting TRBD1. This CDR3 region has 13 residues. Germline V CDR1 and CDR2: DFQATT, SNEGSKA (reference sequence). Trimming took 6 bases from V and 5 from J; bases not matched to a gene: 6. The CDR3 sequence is CSAGTGIRNTIYF. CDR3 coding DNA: TGCAGTGCGGGGACAGGAATCCGAAACACCATATATTTT.

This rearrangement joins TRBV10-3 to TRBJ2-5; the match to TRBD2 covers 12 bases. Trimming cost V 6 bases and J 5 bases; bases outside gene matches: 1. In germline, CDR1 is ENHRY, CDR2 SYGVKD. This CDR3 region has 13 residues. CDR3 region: CAISLAGGETQYF. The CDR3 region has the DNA TGTGCCATCAGCCTAGCGGGAGGGGAGACCCAGTACTTC.

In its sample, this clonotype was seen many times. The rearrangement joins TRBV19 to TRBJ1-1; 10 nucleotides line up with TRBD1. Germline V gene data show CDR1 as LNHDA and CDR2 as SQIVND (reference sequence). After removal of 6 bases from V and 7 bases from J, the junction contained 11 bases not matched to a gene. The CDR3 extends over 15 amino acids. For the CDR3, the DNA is TGTGCCAGTAGCCCCGGGACAGGGGAAGTGAGTGAAGCTTTCTTT. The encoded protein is CASSPGTGEVSEAFF.

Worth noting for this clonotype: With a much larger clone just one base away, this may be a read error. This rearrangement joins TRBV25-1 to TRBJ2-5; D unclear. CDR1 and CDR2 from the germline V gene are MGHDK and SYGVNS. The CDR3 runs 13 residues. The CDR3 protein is CTSSEGNQETQYF. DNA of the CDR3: TGTACCAGCAGTGAAGGGAATCAAGAGACCCAGTACTTC.

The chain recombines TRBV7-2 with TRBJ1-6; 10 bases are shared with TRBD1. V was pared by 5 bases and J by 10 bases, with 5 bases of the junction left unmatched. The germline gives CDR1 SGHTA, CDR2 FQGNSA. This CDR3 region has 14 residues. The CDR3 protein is CASSDRGRVSPLHF. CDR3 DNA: TGTGCCAGCAGCGACAGGGGGCGCGTCTCACCCCTCCACTTT.

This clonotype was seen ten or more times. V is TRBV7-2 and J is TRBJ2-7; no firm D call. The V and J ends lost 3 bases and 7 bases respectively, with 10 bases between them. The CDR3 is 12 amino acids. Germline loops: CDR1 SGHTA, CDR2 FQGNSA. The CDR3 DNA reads TGTGCCAGCAGCTTGGGGTTGCGGGAGCAGTACTTC. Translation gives CASSLGLREQYF.

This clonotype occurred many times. The CDR3 protein is CASSYGAEEQYF. The CDR3 nucleotides read TGTGCCAGCAGCTACGGGGCCGAGGAGCAGTACTTC. The rearrangement uses TRBV7-2 and TRBJ2-7, with D perhaps given as TRBD1 or TRBD2 (5 bases each). Germline assignment: CDR1 SGHTA and CDR2 FQGNSA. V gave up 4 bases and J gave up 7 bases, with 11 bases separating them. The CDR3 covers 12 residues.

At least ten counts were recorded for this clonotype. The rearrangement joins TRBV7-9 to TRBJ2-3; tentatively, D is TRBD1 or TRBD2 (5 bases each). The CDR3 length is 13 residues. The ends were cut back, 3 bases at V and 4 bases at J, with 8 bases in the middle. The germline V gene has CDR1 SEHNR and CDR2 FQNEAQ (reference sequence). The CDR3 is CASSLGVPDTQYF. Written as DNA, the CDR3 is TGTGCCAGCAGCTTGGGGGTTCCAGATACGCAGTATTTT.

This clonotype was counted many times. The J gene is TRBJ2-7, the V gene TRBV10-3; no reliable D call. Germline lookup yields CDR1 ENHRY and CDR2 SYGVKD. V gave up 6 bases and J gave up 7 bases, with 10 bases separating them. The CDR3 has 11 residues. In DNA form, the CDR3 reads TGTGCCATCAGCCTCGGTGGGGAGCAGTACTTC. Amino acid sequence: CAISLGGEQYF.

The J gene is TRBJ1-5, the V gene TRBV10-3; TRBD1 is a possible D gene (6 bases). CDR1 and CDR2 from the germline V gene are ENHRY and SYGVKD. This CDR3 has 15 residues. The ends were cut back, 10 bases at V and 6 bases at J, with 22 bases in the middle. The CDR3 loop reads CASIASTGTTQPQHF. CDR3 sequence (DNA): TGTGCCAGCATAGCATCAACAGGGACCACTCAGCCCCAGCATTTT.